These T cell receptor beta chains were read from a single sample in a study of blood T cell repertoires in COVID-19. The repertoire was sequenced with immunoSEQ multiplex PCR; TCRdb's copy has only in-frame clones and lacks some. The repertoire includes 100,000 to 150,000 clones, roughly 82% of them detected once, and about 12% sits in the top ten. Sequencing used peripheral blood. The receptors were sampled from a human donor in a cohort sampled during active COVID-19. Each CDR3 is given with its conserved first and last residue. D genes are given only for firm matches. Size is omitted from some rows. Given values are once, few, many or a class for expanded clones.

TRBJ1-6 | TRBD1 | TRBV4-2 | NA | CASSRTGANYNSPLHF | TGTGCCAGCAGCCGGACAGGGGCTAACTATAATTCACCCCTCCACTTT
TRBJ1-1 | TRBD1 | TRBV5-1 | NA | CASSFSTGFTEAFF | TGCGCCAGCAGCTTTTCGACAGGGTTCACTGAAGCTTTCTTT
TRBJ1-2 | NA | TRBV2 | NA | CASKTGSAGVYGYTF | TGTGCCAGTAAGACAGGATCGGCCGGAGTGTATGGCTACACCTTC
TRBJ2-7 | NA | TRBV5-1 | NA | CASSYDSRSYEQYF | TGCGCCAGCAGCTACGACAGCCGATCCTACGAGCAGTACTTC
TRBJ1-5 | NA | TRBV9 | NA | CASSVGGGYSNQPQHF | TGTGCCAGCAGCGTAGGTGGGGGGTATAGCAATCAGCCCCAGCATTTT
TRBJ2-1 | NA | TRBV5-4 | NA | CASSLDEGGVYNEQFF | TGTGCCAGCAGCTTGGACGAGGGGGGGGTATACAATGAGCAGTTCTTC
TRBJ2-5 | NA | TRBV7-2 | once | CASSLGYYRSETQYF | TGTGCCAGCAGCTTAGGCTACTACAGGTCAGAGACCCAGTACTTC
TRBJ2-7 | TRBD1 | TRBV3-1/TRBV3-2 | NA | CASSQGNPGQGFLQYF | TGTGCCAGCAGCCAAGGAAATCCGGGACAGGGGTTTCTGCAGTACTTC
TRBJ1-2 | TRBD1 | TRBV5-8 | NA | CASRWGQGFNGYTF | TGTGCCAGCAGGTGGGGACAGGGTTTCAATGGCTACACCTTC
TRBJ1-2 | NA | TRBV6-6 | NA | CASTSLRGYGYTF | TGTGCCAGCACTTCACTCAGGGGCTATGGCTACACCTTC
TRBJ2-1 | NA | TRBV7-2 | NA | CASSLESRVYNEQFF | TGTGCCAGCAGCTTAGAATCCCGGGTTTACAATGAGCAGTTCTTC
TRBJ1-1 | NA | TRBV6-2/TRBV6-3 | NA | CASSYHNPSPRGPEAFF | TGTGCCAGCAGTTACCACAATCCCTCCCCTAGGGGTCCTGAAGCTTTCTTT
TRBJ2-3 | TRBD2 | TRBV7-2 | once | CASSQVPGLAGEHRGTQYF | TGTGCCAGCAGCCAGGTACCGGGACTAGCGGGGGAACACAGAGGTACGCAGTATTTT
TRBJ1-2 | TRBD1 | TRBV27 | NA | CASSSNPGTGTYGYTF | TGTGCCAGCAGTTCTAACCCCGGGACAGGGACCTATGGCTACACCTTC
TRBJ2-4 | NA | TRBV6-5 | NA | CASSGGAKNIQYF | TGTGCCAGCAGCGGGGGAGCCAAAAACATTCAGTACTTC
TRBJ1-5 | NA | TRBV27 | NA | CASSPLTRNQPQHF | TGTGCCAGCAGTCCTCTCACGCGGAATCAGCCCCAGCATTTT
TRBJ2-5 | NA | TRBV7-9 | NA | CASSFTGETQYF | TGTGCCAGCAGCTTTACGGGAGAGACCCAGTACTTC
TRBJ2-1 | NA | TRBV18 | NA | CASSGLVHGGTNNEQFF | TGTGCCAGCTCAGGTTTGGTTCACGGGGGGACAAACAATGAGCAGTTCTTC
TRBJ2-7 | NA | TRBV6-6 | once | CASSPVAYEQYF | TGTGCCAGCAGCCCCGTCGCCTACGAGCAGTACTTC
TRBJ1-6 | TRBD1 | TRBV5-5 | NA | CASSFTSGGSGGNSPLHF | TGTGCCAGCAGCTTTACCTCTGGGGGGTCAGGGGGAAATTCACCCCTCCACTTT
TRBJ1-1 | NA | TRBV20-1 | NA | CSASRQDLNTEAFF | TGCAGTGCTAGTCGTCAGGATTTGAACACTGAAGCTTTCTTT
TRBJ2-1 | TRBD1 | TRBV27 | NA | CASSFNRGFSEQFF | TGTGCCAGCAGTTTCAACAGGGGCTTTAGCGAGCAGTTCTTC
TRBJ2-3 | NA | TRBV7-2 | NA | CASSSFATGVADTQYF | TGTGCCAGCAGCTCGTTCGCCACGGGGGTCGCAGATACGCAGTATTTT
TRBJ1-6 | TRBD1 | TRBV5-1 | NA | CASSVTGAGGSPLHF | TGCGCCAGCAGCGTGACAGGGGCAGGAGGTTCACCCCTCCACTTT